The present entry profiles one TCR beta chain with its context. Antigen specificity is unknown. Sequenced patients had shown CD8+CD57+ cell expansion by flow cytometry. Each patient had severe acquired aplastic anemia. The CDR3 covers 15 residues. CDR1 is DFQATT and CDR2 is SNEGSKA in the germline V gene (reference sequence). V shed 4 bases, J shed 2 bases, and the junction held 6 bases outside the gene matches. This specimen comes from a study of CD8+CD57+ T cells in acquired aplastic anemia. Looking at the study overall: Sorted CD4+ and CD8+ cells gave a mean 3.2 ug DNA, range 0.2 to 27.4 ug.

The use of genomic DNA as template underpinned the TCR beta VDJ and CDR3 profiling. TCRdb re-derived calls from the reads in MiXCR, one entry per CDR3 protein. Counted here are about 470,000 distinct CDR3 sequences, approximately 33% occurring once; the ten biggest clones make up roughly 0.89%. Study-wide points: Levels of CD8+ Simpson's diversity were not significantly distinct in patients versus controls. The number of CD8+ CDR3 sequences shared by patients and controls was approximately 31.

This TCR derives from a human donor with aplastic anemia. Specimen: sorted CD4+, CD8+, or CD8+CD57+ T cells (not recorded which) from PBMCs. The V call is TRBV20-1, the J call TRBJ2-5, with TRBD1 identical over 11 bases. The CDR3 sequence is CSATGQGALQETQYF. CDR3 nucleotide sequence: TGCAGTGCTACCGGACAGGGGGCTTTACAAGAGACCCAGTACTTC.